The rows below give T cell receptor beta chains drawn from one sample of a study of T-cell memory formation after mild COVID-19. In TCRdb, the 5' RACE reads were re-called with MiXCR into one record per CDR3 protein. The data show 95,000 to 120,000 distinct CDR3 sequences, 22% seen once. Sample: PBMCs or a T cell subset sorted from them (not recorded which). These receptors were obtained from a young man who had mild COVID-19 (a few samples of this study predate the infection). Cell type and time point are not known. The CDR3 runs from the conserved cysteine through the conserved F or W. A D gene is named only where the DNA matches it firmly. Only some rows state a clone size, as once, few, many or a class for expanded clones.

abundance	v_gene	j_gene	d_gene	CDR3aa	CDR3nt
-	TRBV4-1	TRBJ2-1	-	CASSQEGSIREEAFF	TGCGCCAGCAGCCAAGAAGGGTCCATCCGTGAGGAAGCGTTCTTC
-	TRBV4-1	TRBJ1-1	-	CASSYDMNTEAFF	TGCGCCAGCAGCTATGACATGAACACTGAAGCTTTCTTT
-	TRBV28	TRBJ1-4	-	CASSFPRDEKLFF	TGTGCCAGCAGTTTTCCGAGGGATGAAAAACTGTTTTTT
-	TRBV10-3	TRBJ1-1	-	CAISESEVANTEAFF	TGTGCCATCAGTGAGTCAGAGGTGGCGAACACTGAAGCTTTCTTT
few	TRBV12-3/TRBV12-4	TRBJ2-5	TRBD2	CASRRTSGEGTQYF	TGTGCCAGCAGGCGGACTAGCGGGGAGGGGACCCAGTACTTC
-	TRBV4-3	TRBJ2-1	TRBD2	CASSQEAPSAGGYNEQFF	TGCGCCAGCAGCCAAGAGGCACCCTCAGCGGGGGGGTACAATGAGCAGTTCTTC
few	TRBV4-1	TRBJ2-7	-	CASSQAVGYEQYF	TGCGCCAGCAGCCAAGCCGTCGGGTACGAGCAGTACTTC
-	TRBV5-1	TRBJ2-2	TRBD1	CASSFEGAAGELFF	TGCGCCAGCAGCTTTGAGGGGGCGGCCGGGGAGCTGTTTTTT
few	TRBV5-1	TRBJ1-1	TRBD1	CASSLWSGGTDTEAFF	TGCGCCAGCAGCTTGTGGTCAGGGGGCACGGACACTGAAGCTTTCTTT
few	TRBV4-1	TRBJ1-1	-	CASSQSLSSWNTEAFF	TGCGCCAGCAGCCAATCTCTGAGCTCGTGGAACACTGAAGCTTTCTTT
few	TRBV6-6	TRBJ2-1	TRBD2	CASSPLSGGGNEQFF	TGTGCCAGCAGTCCCTTGAGCGGGGGGGGAAATGAGCAGTTCTTC
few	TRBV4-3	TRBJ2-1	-	CASSQGTGRFLDEQFF	TGCGCCAGCAGCCAGGGAACAGGAAGATTTCTCGATGAGCAGTTCTTC
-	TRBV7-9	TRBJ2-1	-	CASSPQRGGAGNEQFF	TGTGCCAGCAGCCCCCAGAGGGGGGGCGCAGGCAATGAGCAGTTCTTC
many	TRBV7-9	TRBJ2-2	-	CASSPRDGANTGELFF	TGTGCCAGCAGCCCTCGCGACGGTGCGAACACCGGGGAGCTGTTTTTT
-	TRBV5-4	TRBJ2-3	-	CASRTQGGGDTQYF	TGTGCCAGCAGGACTCAGGGGGGCGGCGATACGCAGTATTTT
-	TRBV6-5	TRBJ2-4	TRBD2	CASSQSTTSGGPSNIQYF	TGTGCCAGCAGCCAGTCCACAACTAGCGGGGGGCCATCAAACATTCAGTACTTC
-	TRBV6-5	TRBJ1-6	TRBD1	CASRSIGGEGSPLHF	TGTGCCAGCAGATCCATAGGGGGCGAGGGATCACCCCTCCACTTT
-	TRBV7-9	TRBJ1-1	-	CASSPSGSPRSEAFF	TGTGCCAGCAGCCCCAGTGGCAGTCCGAGGAGTGAAGCTTTCTTT
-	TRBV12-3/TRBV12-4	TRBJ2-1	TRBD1	CASSQNRGPYNEQFF	TGTGCCAGCAGTCAAAACAGGGGACCCTACAATGAGCAGTTCTTC
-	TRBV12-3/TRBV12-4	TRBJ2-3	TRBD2	CASSGLVLDTQYF	TGTGCCAGCAGCGGACTAGTTCTCGATACGCAGTATTTT
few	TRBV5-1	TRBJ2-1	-	CASSWDGEQFF	TGCGCCAGCAGCTGGGACGGCGAGCAGTTCTTC
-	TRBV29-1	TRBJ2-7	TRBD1	CSVGGQFTYEQYF	TGCAGCGTTGGGGGACAGTTCACCTACGAGCAGTACTTC
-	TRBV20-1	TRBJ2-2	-	CSARSGDSGELFF	TGCAGTGCTAGGTCGGGGGATAGCGGGGAGCTGTTTTTT
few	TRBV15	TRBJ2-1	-	CATSRDDSSPYNEQFF	TGTGCCACCAGCAGAGATGACAGTTCCCCCTACAATGAGCAGTTCTTC
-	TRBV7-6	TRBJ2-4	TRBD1	CASSPRQGGGDIQYF	TGTGCCAGCAGCCCAAGACAGGGCGGTGGGGACATTCAGTACTTC
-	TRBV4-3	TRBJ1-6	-	CASSQKLPIGQTRSPLHF	TGCGCCAGCAGCCAGAAACTCCCGATAGGACAGACTCGGTCACCCCTCCACTTT
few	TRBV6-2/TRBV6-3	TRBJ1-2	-	CASSYSEISTETYGYTF	TGTGCCAGCAGTTACTCCGAGATTTCTACAGAAACCTATGGCTACACCTTC
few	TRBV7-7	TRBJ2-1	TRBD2	CASSNSGGNYNEQFF	TGTGCCAGCAGCAACAGCGGGGGGAATTACAATGAGCAGTTCTTC
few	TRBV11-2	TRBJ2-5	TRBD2	CASSLGTSGESRETQYF	TGTGCCAGCAGCCTCGGGACTAGCGGGGAGAGTCGAGAGACCCAGTACTTC
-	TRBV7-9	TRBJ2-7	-	CAQGGLYEQYF	TGTGCCCAGGGGGGACTCTACGAGCAGTACTTC
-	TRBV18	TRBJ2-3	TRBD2	CASSPDMTSGASTDTQYF	TGTGCCAGCTCACCCGATATGACTAGCGGGGCCTCCACAGATACGCAGTATTTT
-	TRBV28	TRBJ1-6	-	CASRRTANSYNSPLHF	TGTGCCAGCAGGAGGACAGCCAATTCCTATAATTCACCCCTCCACTTT
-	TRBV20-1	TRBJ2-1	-	CSARAGGSYNEQFF	TGCAGTGCCAGAGCCGGGGGCTCCTACAATGAGCAGTTCTTC